This TCR beta chain appears in the sequencing data of a study of technical replicates of blood from several donors. Clones were read by immunoSEQ multiplex PCR, and TCRdb kept only the in-frame ones, dropping some. Of about 75,000 clones detected, 95% to 98% appear once; the ten largest clones hold 0.18%. The TCR originated in a human donor in good health. The sequenced material came from T cells isolated from PBMCs.

The DNA for the CDR3 is TGCGCCAGCAGCCCCCTATCGGGGGGAGAGACCCAGTACTTC. It yields the protein CASSPLSGGETQYF. The chain has TRBV5-1 and TRBJ2-5; 7 bases agree with TRBD2. This CDR3 is 14 amino acids long. The germline V gene encodes CDR1 SGHRS and CDR2 YFSETQ. The V and J ends lost 4 bases and 4 bases, in that order; junction bases with no gene match: 7.